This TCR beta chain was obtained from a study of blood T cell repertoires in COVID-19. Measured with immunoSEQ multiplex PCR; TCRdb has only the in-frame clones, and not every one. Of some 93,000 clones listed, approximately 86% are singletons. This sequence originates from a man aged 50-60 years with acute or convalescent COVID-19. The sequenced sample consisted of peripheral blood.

CDR3 coding DNA: TGTGCCAGCAGCCAACCGGGACAGCAAAACTATGGCTACACCTTC. This encodes CASSQPGQQNYGYTF. The rearrangement joins TRBV4-2 to TRBJ1-2; TRBD1 matches 7 bases. The CDR3 extends over 15 amino acids. With V trimmed by 2 bases and J by 2 bases, 5 bases remained unmatched. Per the germline V gene, CDR1 is LGHNA and CDR2 is YNFKEQ.